This entry lists 20 T cell receptor beta chains sequenced from one sample in a study of metastatic and nonmetastatic thyroid tumors. Prior to thyroid surgery, none of the patients had received any treatment. MiXCR reprocessed the PCR reads for TCRdb. The sample has 20,000 to 30,000 clones; roughly 20% are singletons. Source material: blood. These receptor sequences come from a male donor with papillary thyroid cancer or a benign thyroid nodule (not recorded which). Some clones in this sample may be carry-over from other donors' samples.

By frequency in the sample, this clone is medium-sized. The chain recombines TRBV12-3 or TRBV12-4 with TRBJ1-1, with unresolved D. Trimming took 5 bases from V and 0 from J, leaving 7 bases between them. The CDR3 covers 13 residues. CDR3 in amino acids: CASSAQMNTEAFF. CDR3 nucleotides: TGTGCCAGCAGTGCCCAAATGAACACTGAAGCTTTCTTT.

This clone was detected once. J is TRBJ2-7 and V is TRBV11-2; 7 positions agree with TRBD2. The germline CDR1 and CDR2 sequences are SGHAT and FQNNGV. The CDR3 runs to 14 residues. V gave up 7 bases and J gave up 6 bases; unmatched junction bases: 12. CDR3: CASTPSGGRSEQYF. CDR3 DNA sequence: TGTGCCAGCACTCCTAGCGGCGGACGTAGCGAGCAGTACTTC. The whole variable domain, filled in from reference TRBV11-2 and TRBJ2-7, reads EAGVAQSPRYKIIEKRQSVAFWCNPISGHATLYWYQQILGQGPKLLIQFQNNGVVDDSQLPKDRFSAERLKGVDSTLKIQPAKLEDSAVYLCASTPSGGRSEQYFGPGTRLTVT.

This clone is medium-sized (0.01 to 0.1%) by share. The chain recombines TRBV19 with TRBJ2-2; D call uncertain. This CDR3 region has 14 residues. The V gene lost 5 bases and the J gene lost 4 bases, with 11 bases spanning the gap. In germline, CDR1 is LNHDA, CDR2 SQIVND (reference sequence). CDR3 nucleotide sequence: TGTGCCAGTAGTCGGTCAGACCTCACCGGGGAGCTGTTTTTT. The encoded protein is CASSRSDLTGELFF.

This clone was counted at least ten times. V gene TRBV20-1 combines with J gene TRBJ2-7, with 7 bases identical to TRBD2. The junction had 6 bases not matched to a gene; V was cut back by 1 base and J by 6 bases. The CDR3 length is 13 residues. The V gene's germline CDR1 is DFQATT and CDR2 SNEGSKA (reference sequence). The CDR3 coding sequence is TGCAGTGCTAGAGCTTCTAGCGGAGGCGAGCAGTACTTC. It codes for CSARASSGGEQYF.

The chain has TRBV6-2 or TRBV6-3 and TRBJ2-2; D is ambiguous. V lost 1 base and J lost 4, with 10 bases in between. CDR1 MNHEY and CDR2 SVGEGT come from the germline V gene. This CDR3 has 15 amino acids. In DNA form, the CDR3 reads TGTGCCAGCAGTTACTTGCTAGGAGTCACCGGGGAGCTGTTTTTT. This codes for CASSYLLGVTGELFF.

This clone has a handful of counts. This chain joins TRBV6-1 and TRBJ1-4; 9 positions agree with TRBD1. J was trimmed by 10 bases and V by 4 bases; bases with no gene match: 4. The CDR3 is 13 residues long. From germline, CDR1 is MNHNS and CDR2 SASEGT. CDR3 region: CASSALTGGKLFF. CDR3 DNA sequence: TGTGCCAGCAGTGCCTTGACAGGGGGAAAACTGTTTTTT.

This clone was seen repeatedly, ten times or more. This chain links TRBV20-1 with TRBJ2-7, with D perhaps TRBD1 (8 bases). This CDR3 has 14 amino acids. V gave up 5 bases and J gave up 1 base, with 15 bases separating them. Germline V lookup: CDR1 DFQATT, CDR2 SNEGSKA (reference sequence). The CDR3 region has the DNA TGCAGTGCTGGGGGGGACAGGTCATCCTACGAGCAGTACTTC. Its protein is CSAGGDRSSYEQYF.

The chain couples TRBV6-1 to TRBJ2-1; D may correspond to TRBD1 or TRBD2 (7 bases each). From germline, CDR1 is MNHNS and CDR2 SASEGT. CDR3 length equals 15 residues. The V gene lost 7 bases and the J gene lost 7 bases, with 20 bases spanning the gap. The CDR3 sequence: CASTLDQGGGNEQFF. DNA for the CDR3: TGTGCCAGCACCTTAGACCAGGGGGGGGGGAATGAGCAGTTCTTC.

This clone ranks as medium-sized. The CDR3 sequence is CASSLDRNTEAFF. DNA of the CDR3: TGTGCCAGCTCCCTGGACAGGAACACTGAAGCTTTCTTT. The genes are TRBV2 and TRBJ1-1; D possibly corresponds to TRBD1 (6 bases). The CDR3 has 13 residues. Trimming stripped 8 bases from V and 1 base from J, with 11 bases between. Per germline, CDR1 SNHLY and CDR2 FYNNEI. Using reference TRBV2 and TRBJ1-1 for the parts outside the CDR3, the full variable domain is EPEVTQTPSHQVTQMGQEVILRCVPISNHLYFYWYRQILGQKVEFLVSFYNNEISEKSEIFDDQFSVERPDGSNFTLKIRSTKLEDSAMYFCASSLDRNTEAFFGQGTRLTVV.

This clone was observed a handful of times. The chain uses TRBV2 and TRBJ1-4; D is undetermined. V was clipped by 9 bases and J by 7 bases, with 12 bases between them. This CDR3 has 12 amino acids. Germline V lookup: CDR1 SNHLY, CDR2 FYNNEI. CDR3 region: CASRSWGEKLFF. CDR3 bases: TGTGCCAGTAGATCGTGGGGTGAAAAACTGTTTTTT.

By frequency in the sample, this clone is medium-sized. The chain couples TRBV18 to TRBJ2-7, with TRBD2 identical over 9 bases. CDR3 size: 14 residues. Germline trimming cut 6 bases from V and 3 bases from J; bases unmatched to any gene: 6. In germline, CDR1 is KGHSH, CDR2 LQKENI. CDR3 protein: CASSPTSGYYEQYF. CDR3 nucleotide sequence: TGTGCCAGCTCGCCGACTAGCGGCTACTACGAGCAGTACTTC.

The chain has TRBV6-1 and TRBJ2-7; a possible D gene is TRBD2 (7 bases). The CDR3 is made up of 13 amino acids. The ends were cut back, 7 bases at V and 5 bases at J, with 15 bases in the middle. Per germline, CDR1 MNHNS and CDR2 SASEGT. The CDR3 here is CASNAGAGNEQYF. The CDR3 DNA reads as TGTGCCAGCAACGCGGGGGCTGGGAACGAGCAGTACTTC.

The table lists this clone with many counts. The rearrangement joins TRBV28 to TRBJ1-4; 7 bases map to TRBD1. After removal of 6 bases from V and 8 bases from J, the junction contained 9 bases not matched to a gene. The CDR3 is 14 amino acids. CDR1 and CDR2 (germline): MDHEN, SYDVKM. CDR3 region: CASRLQGLGEKLFF. CDR3 DNA sequence: TGTGCCAGCAGGTTACAGGGGTTGGGCGAAAAACTGTTTTTT.

The chain couples TRBV6-1 to TRBJ2-1; 8 bases fit TRBD1. V lost 6 bases, J lost 2 bases, and 6 bases stayed unmatched. Germline V gives CDR1 MNHNS, CDR2 SASEGT. The CDR3 extends over 15 amino acids. The CDR3, as DNA: TGTGCCAGCAGGCCCGGACAGGGTACCTACAATGAGCAGTTCTTC. Protein: CASRPGQGTYNEQFF.

The V and J genes are TRBV6-1 and TRBJ1-2; TRBD1 matches 7 bases. CDR1 MNHNS and CDR2 SASEGT come from the germline V gene. CDR3 size: 15 residues. V trimming: 5 bases; J trimming: 4 bases; junction bases outside the gene matches: 10. Here the CDR3 reads CASSFGQAGGYGYTF. The CDR3 DNA reads as TGTGCCAGCAGTTTCGGACAGGCCGGGGGCTATGGCTACACCTTC.

This clone was detected ten times or more. The chain uses TRBV10-3 and TRBJ2-1; tentative D call: TRBD2 (6 bases). The CDR3 is 13 residues long. The germline V gene has CDR1 ENHRY and CDR2 SYGVKD. V was trimmed by 0 bases and J by 7 bases, leaving 7 bases between them. The CDR3 DNA reads as TGTGCCATCAGTGAGTCACTAGCAAATGAGCAGTTCTTC. It translates to CAISESLANEQFF.

This chain connects TRBV27 to TRBJ2-2; D perhaps matches TRBD1 (5 bases). Trimming left V 6 bases short and J 7 bases short, with 18 bases between. CDR1 is MNHEY, CDR2 SMNVEV, per germline (reference sequence). The CDR3 is 15 residues long. This chain's CDR3 is CASSYGGRACGELFF. The CDR3 region has the DNA TGTGCCAGCAGCTATGGCGGCAGGGCCTGCGGGGAGCTGTTTTTT.

This clone has at least ten counts. The V and J genes are TRBV24-1 and TRBJ2-3, with D perhaps matching TRBD2 (6 bases). This CDR3 is built from 15 residues. Germline V gene data show CDR1 as KGHDR and CDR2 as SFDVKD. V lost 4 bases and J 6 bases, leaving 16 bases between the germline ends. CDR3 protein: CATSDPGTPSDTQYF. The DNA for the CDR3 is TGTGCCACCAGTGACCCCGGGACTCCAAGCGATACGCAGTATTTT.

The table lists this clone with many counts. The chain employs TRBV4-3 and TRBJ2-3; D gene unclear. The length of the CDR3 is 14 residues. With 0 bases removed from V and 4 bases from J, the gap between germline ends came to 8 bases. CDR1 is LGHNA, CDR2 YSLEER, per germline. The CDR3 nucleotides are TGCGCCAGCAGCCAAGATTTCCCCCCAGATACGCAGTATTTT. Protein sequence: CASSQDFPPDTQYF.

This rearrangement joins TRBV5-1 to TRBJ2-5; D remains unclear. The CDR3 runs 14 residues. Trimming stripped 0 bases from V and 4 bases from J, with 10 bases between. Per germline, CDR1 SGHRS and CDR2 YFSETQ. The CDR3 DNA reads TGCGCCAGCAGCTTGGAAGGTGTGCGAGAGACCCAGTACTTC. This codes for CASSLEGVRETQYF.